This T cell receptor gamma chain was sequenced in a study of intestinal T cells in coeliac disease (dated by TCRdb to the early 2020s). For the wider study: Coeliac patients were found to be much younger than controls, with mean ages of about 15 versus 50 years recorded in the TRG cohort. Duodenal biopsies from about eleven coeliac disease patients and about eleven non-coeliac controls were included in the TCR-delta (TRD) cohort. Duodenal biopsies from 30 to 40 coeliac disease patients and 21 non-coeliac controls made up a second, larger TCR-gamma (TRG) cohort. Study-wide conclusions, independent of this receptor: TRG clustering correctly classified most of the 54 biopsies (roughly 94%), with a reported leave-one-out accuracy of roughly 90%. A significant age difference was observed between coeliac and control groups, although significant classification was not yielded by an age-split analysis. All 22 biopsies in training were correctly classified by TRD kmer-based clustering, and a leave-one-out accuracy of about 89% was reported. Repeated CDR3 amino acid sequences could not be distinguished from PCR duplicates in the analysis. FFPE-derived DNA was found to be relatively degraded, and loss of a proportion of TCR sequences in each sample was likely caused by this degradation.

The junction shows trimming of 8 bases on V and 8 bases on J, and the gene matches do not reach 7 bases of it. From the cysteine through the phenylalanine, the CDR3 covers 11 amino acids. The retained sequence is limited to the CDR3, 33 bases, with the frame set at the first base. In the case of this clone: What antigen it recognizes has not been identified. Base qualities are not at hand, and no much larger clone is one base apart.

For each case, genomic DNA was isolated from ten 5-um FFPE scrolls with the QIAamp DNA FFPE tissue kit. To test whether coeliac disease could be classified from the TCR repertoire, the study used duodenal biopsies that were formalin-fixed paraffin-embedded, fully anonymised, and surplus to diagnostic needs. The controls had upper endoscopy for reflux, dyspepsia or gastritis, and there was no clinical or histological suspicion of coeliac disease in any of the controls. Library preparation employed multiplex PCR. The instrument was an Ion Torrent PGM. The LymphoTrack kit, which has primers carrying Illumina adapters, was used to amplify TRG repertoires from around 200 ng of biopsy DNA. TRG amplicons were cleaned up with AMPure XP beads, measured on a 2100 Bioanalyzer, and combined in equimolar amounts. Sequencing of TRG libraries was performed on an Ion PGM instrument. As for the original processing: FastX removed reads in which more than 10% of nucleotides fell below the per-patient third-quartile quality score. Alignment of reads was performed with IMGT/HighV-QUEST so that V, D and J genes were assigned, CDR3 regions were identified and functionality was assessed. Sequences were converted to amino acids, and every sequence predicted to be non-functional was removed. CDR3s were split into kmers with and without positional annotation, PCA was performed on kmer frequencies, and samples were clustered using all 1023 combinations of PCs 1-10. Leave-one-out cross-validation was used to validate the classification, with parameters re-optimised on the remaining samples in each round. Using the vegan R package, Shannon diversity was calculated from repeated random subsamples whose size matched the lowest read count. The public reads were reprocessed by TCRdb using CATT, and rows of matching DNA were later combined. The V and J calls follow TCRdb's processing rather than the paper's. The sample contains roughly 300 gamma-chain clones, 40% to 65% of them found a single time. The top ten clonotypes cover 62% of the sample.

The V and J segments used are TRGV10 and TRGJ1 or TRGJ2. TRGV10 is noted as an ORF with a role that remains uncertain. The receptor was derived from a human donor who served as a control with a normal duodenal biopsy, not a healthy volunteer. The sequencing input was a duodenal biopsy. DNA sequence: TGTGCTGCGTGGGACGCCCATAAGAAACTCTTT. Protein translation: CAAWDAHKKLF.